The present T cell receptor beta chain was sequenced within a study of T cells after posttransplantation cyclophosphamide. Clones were sequenced by immunoSEQ multiplex PCR, and TCRdb holds only the in-frame ones, with some missing. This table holds approximately 32,000 clones, about 90% found once. The CDR3 has 12 residues. CDR1 is KGHSH and CDR2 is LQKENI in the germline V gene. V was shortened by 9 bases and J by 0 bases, with 8 bases between the two germline ends. The sequenced sample consisted of PBMCs. The clonotype was recovered from a woman between 35 and 50 years old with a blood cancer, CMV-positive, and with a related stem cell donor. The rearrangement links TRBV18 to TRBJ1-1; no clear D gene. In nucleotides, the CDR3 is TGTGCCAGTTCCACAATGAACACTGAAGCTTTCTTT. Protein product: CASSTMNTEAFF.